This TCR delta chain was recorded in a study of Vδ1+ human thymocytes. Points from the study as a whole: The authors advised highly purified populations and single-cell validation. Thymic TRG and TRD repertoires appeared highly polyclonal. Many TRG clonotypes were shared between donors; TRD repertoires were essentially private. About 20% of thymic delta-chain sequences were Vdelta2, with few Vdelta3, unlike blood Vdelta1+ controls.

RNA was extracted from the cells and then reverse transcribed. Pooled V-gene forward primers with one constant-region reverse primer generated the CDR3 amplicons by multiplex PCR. TCRdb re-called clones from the multiplex PCR reads using CATT. The sample records 45,000 to 60,000 delta-chain clones, about 14% being singletons. This clone occurred a few times. Antigen unknown. The CDR3 contains 16 residues. Per germline, CDR1 TSWWSYY and CDR2 QGS. The ends were cut back, 2 bases at V and 0 bases at J, with 13 bases in the middle. After alphabeta T cell depletion, CD3+ Vdelta1+ Vdelta2- thymocytes were sorted.

The J gene is TRDJ1, the V gene TRDV1; D not certain. Sequencing was done on a sample of Vdelta1+ gamma-delta thymocytes from the thymus. Subset here: FACS-sorted CD3+ TCRalphabeta- TCRVdelta1+ TCRVdelta2- thymocytes. This receptor was taken from a girl under three years old who had congenital heart surgery. The CDR3 region is CALGEASTFYTDKLIF. The CDR3 DNA sequence: TGTGCTCTTGGGGAAGCCTCCACCTTTTACACCGATAAACTCATCTTT.